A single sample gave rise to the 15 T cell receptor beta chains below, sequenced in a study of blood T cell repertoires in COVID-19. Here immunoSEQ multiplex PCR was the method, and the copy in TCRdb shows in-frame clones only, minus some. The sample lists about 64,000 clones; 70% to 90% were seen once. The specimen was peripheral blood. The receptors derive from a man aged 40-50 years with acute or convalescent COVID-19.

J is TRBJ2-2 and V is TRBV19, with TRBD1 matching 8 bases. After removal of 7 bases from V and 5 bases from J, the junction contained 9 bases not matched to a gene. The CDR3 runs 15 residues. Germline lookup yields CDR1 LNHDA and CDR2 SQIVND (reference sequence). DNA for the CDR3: TGTGCCAGTACCTATCGGGACAGGAGGACCGGGGAGCTGTTTTTT. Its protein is CASTYRDRRTGELFF.

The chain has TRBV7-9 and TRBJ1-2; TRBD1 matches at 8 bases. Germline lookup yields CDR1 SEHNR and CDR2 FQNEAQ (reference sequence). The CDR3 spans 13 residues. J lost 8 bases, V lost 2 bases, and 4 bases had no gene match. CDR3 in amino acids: CASSLSGGLGYTF. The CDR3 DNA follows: TGTGCCAGCAGCTTATCAGGGGGCCTGGGCTACACCTTC.

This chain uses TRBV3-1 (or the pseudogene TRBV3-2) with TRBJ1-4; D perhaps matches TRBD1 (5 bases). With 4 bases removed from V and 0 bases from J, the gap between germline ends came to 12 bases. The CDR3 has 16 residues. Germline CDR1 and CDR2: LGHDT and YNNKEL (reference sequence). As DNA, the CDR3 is TGTGCCAGCAGCCTCGGGGGAGCAGCAACTAATGAAAAACTGTTTTTT. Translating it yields CASSLGGAATNEKLFF.

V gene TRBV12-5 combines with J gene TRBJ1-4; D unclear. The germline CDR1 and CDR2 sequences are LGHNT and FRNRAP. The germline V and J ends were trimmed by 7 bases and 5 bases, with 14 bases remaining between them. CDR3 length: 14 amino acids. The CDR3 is CASAPGGVNEKLFF. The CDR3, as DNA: TGTGCTAGTGCCCCGGGCGGGGTGAATGAAAAACTGTTTTTT.

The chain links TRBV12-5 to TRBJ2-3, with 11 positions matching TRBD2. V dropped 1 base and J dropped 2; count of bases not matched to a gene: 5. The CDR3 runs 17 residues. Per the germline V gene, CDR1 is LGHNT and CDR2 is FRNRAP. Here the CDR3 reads CASGLGTSGGFTDTQYF. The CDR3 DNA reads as TGTGCTAGTGGTTTGGGAACTAGCGGGGGCTTCACAGATACGCAGTATTTT.

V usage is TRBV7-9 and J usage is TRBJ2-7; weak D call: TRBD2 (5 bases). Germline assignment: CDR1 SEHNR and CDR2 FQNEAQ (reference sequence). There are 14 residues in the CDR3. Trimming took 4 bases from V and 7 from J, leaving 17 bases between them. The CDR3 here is CASSSPTQTGEQYF. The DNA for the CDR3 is TGTGCCAGCAGCTCACCGACTCAGACGGGGGAGCAGTACTTC.

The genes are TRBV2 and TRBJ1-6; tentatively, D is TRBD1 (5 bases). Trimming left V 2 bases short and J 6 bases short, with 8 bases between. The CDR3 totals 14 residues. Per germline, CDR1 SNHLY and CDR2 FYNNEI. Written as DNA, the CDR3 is TGTGCCAGCAGTGAAAGGGGCGGTAATTCACCCCTCCACTTT. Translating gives CASSERGGNSPLHF. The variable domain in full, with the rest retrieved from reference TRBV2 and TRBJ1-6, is EPEVTQTPSHQVTQMGQEVILRCVPISNHLYFYWYRQILGQKVEFLVSFYNNEISEKSEIFDDQFSVERPDGSNFTLKIRSTKLEDSAMYFCASSERGGNSPLHFGNGTRLTVT.

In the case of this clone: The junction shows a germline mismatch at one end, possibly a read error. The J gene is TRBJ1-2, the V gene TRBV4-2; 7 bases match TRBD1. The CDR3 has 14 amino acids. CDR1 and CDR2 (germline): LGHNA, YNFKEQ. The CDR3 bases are TGTGCCAGCAGCCAGGATCAAGACAGGGCCCCTGCCCGCTTC. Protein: CASSQDQDRAPARF.

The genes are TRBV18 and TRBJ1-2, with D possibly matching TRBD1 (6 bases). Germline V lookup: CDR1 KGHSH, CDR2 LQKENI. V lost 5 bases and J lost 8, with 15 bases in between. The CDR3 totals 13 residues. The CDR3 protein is CASSIGQSNGYTF. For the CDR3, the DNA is TGTGCCAGCTCAATCGGACAGTCTAACGGCTACACCTTC.

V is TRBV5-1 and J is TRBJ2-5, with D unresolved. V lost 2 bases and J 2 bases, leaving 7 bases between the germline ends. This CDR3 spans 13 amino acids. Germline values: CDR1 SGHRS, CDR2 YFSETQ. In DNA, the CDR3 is TGCGCCAGCAGCTTAATAGTACAAGAGACCCAGTACTTC. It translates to CASSLIVQETQYF. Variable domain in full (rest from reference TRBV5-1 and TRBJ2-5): KAGVTQTPRYLIKTRGQQVTLSCSPISGHRSVSWYQQTPGQGLQFLFEYFSETQRNKGNFPGRFSGRQFSNSRSEMNVSTLELGDSALYLCASSLIVQETQYFGPGTRLLVL.

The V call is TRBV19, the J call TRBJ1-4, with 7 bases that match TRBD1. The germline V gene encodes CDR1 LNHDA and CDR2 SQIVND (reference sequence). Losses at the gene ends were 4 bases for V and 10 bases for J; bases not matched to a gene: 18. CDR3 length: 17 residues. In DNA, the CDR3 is TGTGCCAGTAGTACCCTATCGTTGGGGACAGCTCGGGGAAAACTGTTTTTT. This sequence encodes CASSTLSLGTARGKLFF.

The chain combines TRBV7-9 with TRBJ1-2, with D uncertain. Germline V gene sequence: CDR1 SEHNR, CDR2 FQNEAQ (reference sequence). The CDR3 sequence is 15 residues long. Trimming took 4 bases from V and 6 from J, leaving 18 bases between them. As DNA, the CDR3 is TGTGCCAGCAGCTCGACCCGCCGGGAATTGAATGGCTACACCTTC. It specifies CASSSTRRELNGYTF. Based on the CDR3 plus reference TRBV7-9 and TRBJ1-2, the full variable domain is DTGVSQNPRHKITKRGQNVTFRCDPISEHNRLYWYRQTLGQGPEFLTYFQNEAQLEKSRLLSDRFSAERPKGSFSTLEIQRTEQGDSAMYLCASSSTRRELNGYTFGSGTRLTVV.

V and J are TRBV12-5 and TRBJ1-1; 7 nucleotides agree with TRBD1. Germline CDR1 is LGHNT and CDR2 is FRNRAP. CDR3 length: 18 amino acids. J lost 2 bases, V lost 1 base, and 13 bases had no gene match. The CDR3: CASGLDPRPGQPNTEAFF. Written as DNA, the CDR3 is TGTGCTAGTGGTTTGGACCCCAGACCGGGACAGCCAAACACTGAAGCTTTCTTT.

The CDR3 bases are TGCGCCAGCAGCTCCGGACAGGGGCCCAATTCACCCCTCCACTTT. This encodes CASSSGQGPNSPLHF. The V gene is TRBV5-1, the J gene TRBJ1-6, with 9 bases that match TRBD1. The V gene's germline CDR1 is SGHRS and CDR2 YFSETQ. This CDR3 comprises 15 residues. The V and J ends lost 3 bases and 7 bases, in that order; junction bases with no gene match: 5.

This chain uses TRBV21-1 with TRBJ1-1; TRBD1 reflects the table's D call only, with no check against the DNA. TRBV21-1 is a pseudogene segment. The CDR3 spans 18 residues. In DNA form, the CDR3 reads TGTGCCAGCAGCAAAAGGGGGATAGGTGAGAATCAGAACACTGAAGCTTTCTTT. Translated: CASSKRGIGENQNTEAFF.